This T cell receptor (beta chain) was recorded in a study of identical twins. This clonotype was detected only once. This CDR3 is built from 13 residues. Per germline, CDR1 MNHEY and CDR2 SVGAGI. V dropped 2 bases and J dropped 8 bases, with 13 bases sitting between them. A single record per CDR3 protein comes from TCRdb applying MiXCR to the 5' RACE reads. The data contain roughly 220,000 distinct CDR3 sequences, approximately 5.9% of them singletons. The sample was also reused in another study, on T cells expressing NK-cell markers. Per that paper: In several donors, dominant clonotypes made up about 28.3-65% of CD3+CD56-NKG2C+ cells.

The sample comprised CD8+ T cells sorted from blood. The J gene is TRBJ2-7, the V gene TRBV6-5; D perhaps matches TRBD1 (6 bases). The origin of this receptor is a woman between 18 and 29 years old in good health. The CDR3 DNA reads as TGTGCCAGCAGTTACAAGGCAGGGGTCCAGCAGTACTTC. Translating it yields CASSYKAGVQQYF.